This TCR beta chain emerged from a study of T cell repertoires in cytomegalovirus infection (dated by TCRdb to between 2019 and 2020). A note on the overall study: Alongside well-studied HLA-B-restricted epitopes, the peptide stimulations were aimed at recently identified HLA-C-restricted CMV epitopes, whose presentation resists viral immunomodulation. The HLA type of each donor mattered for the analysis, because public TCR beta signatures pointed to carriage of CMV infection along with the matching HLA type. Beyond this particular receptor, the publication reports: In both this cohort and an independent cohort of 350 or so donors, the cumulative frequency of public TCR beta family members distinguished carriers of CMV infection plus the relevant HLA type. The ex vivo response was dominated by HLA-C-restricted CMV-specific TCR beta clonotypes, which also provided the single most frequent clonotype in two of eight donors.

Sequenced on an Illumina HiSeq 1500. TCRdb reprocessing: public reads trimmed at Q25 with fastp, clones called with MiXCR, in-frame beta chains kept. Each entry merges the rows of one CDR3 protein and shows their most common DNA and genes. The sample yields 340,000 or so distinct CDR3 sequences; about 25% were counted once. The top ten clonotypes cover roughly 13% of the sample. CDR1 and CDR2 are drawn from the germline V gene (reference sequence): MNHNY, SVGAGI. Its CDR3 holds 16 amino acids, cysteine through phenylalanine. Only the CDR3 part of the read is kept: 48 bases, read in frame from the first base. Germline trimming amounts to 4 bases on V and 2 bases on J, with 6 as the count of junction bases outside the gene matches. The label giving this sample's treatment or condition can be read as: in vitro stimulation with specific CMV peptide epitopes to enrich CMV-specific T cells. As regards this clonotype: Its antigen is not yet known. No base quality values were provided; no much bigger clone lies one nucleotide off.

The source material was cultured PBMCs, sampled from culture after CMV antigen stimulation. The sequence links TRBV6-6 to TRBJ1-5; 9 bases in the middle match TRBD1. The TCR was taken from a human donor in good health (CMV status not recorded). Some clones in this sample may be carry-over from other donors' samples. CDR3 region: CASSFQQGAGNQPQHF. The DNA is TGTGCCAGCAGTTTCCAACAGGGGGCCGGCAATCAGCCCCAGCATTTT.